This T cell receptor beta chain was captured by sequencing in a study of T-cell reconstitution after alpha-beta-depleted transplantation in children. General study results and limits: In some patients, recipient T cells and intrathymic progenitors surviving conditioning explained high day-60 diversity. Counts and diversity of T cells one year after transplant came mostly from newly produced T cells.

As it was prepared, the TCRbeta library received unique molecular identifiers. TCRdb reprocessed the PCR reads via MiXCR and lists one record per CDR3 protein. The sample lists fewer than 700,000 distinct CDR3 sequences, 23% occurring once. Comment on this clonotype: Its antigen remains unknown.

Trimming took off 0 bases at V and 8 bases at J, with 11 bases between the two ends. CDR3 size: 14 residues. Germline assignment: CDR1 SGHTA and CDR2 FQGNSA. The starting material was PBMCs, mostly from graft donor cells, obtained 360 days after TCRalphabeta/CD19-depleted stem cell transplant. The receptor's source is a boy under two years old who had a stem cell transplant for acute myeloid leukemia, so the T cells may come from the graft donor. V usage is TRBV7-2 and J usage is TRBJ2-1; possibly TRBD2 for D (5 bases). For the CDR3, the DNA is TGTGCCAGCAGCTTAGCATTCCTAGCCGATGAGCAGTTCTTC. Residues: CASSLAFLADEQFF.